The clone carrying this T cell receptor beta chain turned up a few times. Its specificity is unknown. The CDR3 is 14 amino acids. In germline, CDR1 is LNHDA, CDR2 SQIVND (reference sequence). With 5 bases removed from V and 0 bases from J, the gap between germline ends came to 7 bases. The data stem from a study of T cell responses to AZD1222 COVID-19 vaccine. The study's findings and limits: The sample set comprised mostly white British donors with more females, and clonal diversity was possibly underestimated.

Repertoires were generated with immunoSEQ multiplex PCR, while TCRdb's copy carries only in-frame clones and drops some. The sample lists about 200,000 clones, around 93% occurring once. The receptor was derived from an adult in good health. The sample was peripheral blood, taken on day 0 of MenACWY control vaccination. This sequence joins TRBV19 and TRBJ1-4; D call uncertain. CDR3 loop: CASSAGATNEKLFF. CDR3 sequence (DNA): TGTGCCAGTAGTGCCGGGGCAACTAATGAAAAACTGTTTTTT.